Included here is one TCR beta chain sequence, with context. V shed 1 base and J shed 4 bases, with 12 bases lying between them. From germline, CDR1 is SGHVS and CDR2 FNYEAQ. CDR3 size: 15 residues. Profiled with immunoSEQ multiplex PCR; TCRdb holds only in-frame clones, not every one. This table holds around 30,000 clones, over 70% found once. The data were obtained in a study of blood T cell repertoires in COVID-19. Turning to the study itself: Some COVID-19 samples were acute and others convalescent; all came from the United States, Italy and Spain.

The TCR comes from a woman in her seventies with active or convalescent COVID-19. This sequence joins TRBV7-6 and TRBJ2-3; tentatively, D is TRBD1 (5 bases). The sequencing sample was made of peripheral blood. CDR3 loop: CASSLDGASADTQYF. Here the CDR3 DNA reads TGTGCCAGCAGCTTAGATGGGGCGAGCGCAGATACGCAGTATTTT. Together with reference TRBV7-6 and TRBJ2-3, the CDR3 gives the full variable domain: GAGVSQSPRYKVTKRGQDVALRCDPISGHVSLYWYRQALGQGPEFLTYFNYEAQQDKSGLPNDRFSAERPEGSISTLTIQRTEQRDSAMYRCASSLDGASADTQYFGPGTRLTVL.